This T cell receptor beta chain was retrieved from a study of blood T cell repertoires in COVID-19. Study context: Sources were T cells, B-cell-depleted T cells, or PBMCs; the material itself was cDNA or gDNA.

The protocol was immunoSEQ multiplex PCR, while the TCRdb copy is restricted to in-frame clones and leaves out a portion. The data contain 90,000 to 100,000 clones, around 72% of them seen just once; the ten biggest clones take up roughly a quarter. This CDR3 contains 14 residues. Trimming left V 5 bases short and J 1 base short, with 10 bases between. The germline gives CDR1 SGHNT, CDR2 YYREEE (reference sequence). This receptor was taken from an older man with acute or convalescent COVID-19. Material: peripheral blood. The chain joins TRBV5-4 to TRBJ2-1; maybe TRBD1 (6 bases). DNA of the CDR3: TGTGCCAGCAGTTCGACAGGATCCTACAATGAGCAGTTCTTC. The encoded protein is CASSSTGSYNEQFF.